This TCR beta chain was sequenced for a study of T-cell reconstitution after alpha-beta-depleted transplantation in children. Unique molecular identifiers featured in how the TCRbeta library was prepared. Each CDR3 protein gets one entry after TCRdb re-called the PCR reads with MiXCR. The data contain about 110,000 distinct CDR3 sequences, 10% of them singletons. This clonotype appeared many times. The ends lost 5 bases at V and 9 bases at J; junction bases unmatched: 7. This CDR3 spans 13 amino acids. Germline loops: CDR1 MNHEY, CDR2 SMNVEV (reference sequence). The clonotype originates from a human donor who donated a stem cell graft to a child with acute lymphoblastic leukemia. This specimen was PBMCs from the stem cell graft donor, taken from the stem cell graft. The chain uses TRBV27 and TRBJ1-5; 7 nucleotides agree with TRBD1. CDR3 in amino acids: CASSLQGRVPQHF. The CDR3 DNA reads TGTGCCAGCAGTCTACAGGGGAGGGTGCCCCAGCATTTT.